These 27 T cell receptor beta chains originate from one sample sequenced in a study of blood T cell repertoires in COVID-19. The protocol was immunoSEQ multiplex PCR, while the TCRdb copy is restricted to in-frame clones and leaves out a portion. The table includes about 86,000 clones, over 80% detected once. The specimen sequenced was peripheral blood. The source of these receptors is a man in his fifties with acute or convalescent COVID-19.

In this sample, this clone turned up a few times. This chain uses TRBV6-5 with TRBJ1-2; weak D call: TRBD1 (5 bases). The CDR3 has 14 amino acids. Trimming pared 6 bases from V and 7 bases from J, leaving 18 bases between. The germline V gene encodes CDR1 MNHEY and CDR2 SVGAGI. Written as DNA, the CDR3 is TGTGCCAGCAGCCAAGGGGCGGGGGAAGGTGGCTACACCTTC. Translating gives CASSQGAGEGGYTF.

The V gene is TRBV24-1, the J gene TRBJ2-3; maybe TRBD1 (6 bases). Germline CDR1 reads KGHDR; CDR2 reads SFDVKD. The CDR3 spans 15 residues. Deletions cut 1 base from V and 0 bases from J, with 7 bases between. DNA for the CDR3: TGTGCCACCAGTGATTTCCAGGGGAGCACAGATACGCAGTATTTT. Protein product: CATSDFQGSTDTQYF.

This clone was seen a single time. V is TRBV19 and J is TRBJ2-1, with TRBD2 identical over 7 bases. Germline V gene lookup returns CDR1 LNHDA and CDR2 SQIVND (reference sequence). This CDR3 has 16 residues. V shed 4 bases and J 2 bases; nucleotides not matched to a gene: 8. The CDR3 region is CASSTGAGTPYNEQFF. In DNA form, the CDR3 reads TGTGCCAGTAGTACAGGAGCGGGGACCCCCTACAATGAGCAGTTCTTC.

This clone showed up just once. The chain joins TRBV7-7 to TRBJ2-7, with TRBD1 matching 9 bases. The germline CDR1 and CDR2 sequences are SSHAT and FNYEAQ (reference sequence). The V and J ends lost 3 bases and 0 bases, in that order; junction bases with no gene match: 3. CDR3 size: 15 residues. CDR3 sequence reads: CASSLGQGLSYEQYF. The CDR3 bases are TGTGCCAGCAGCTTGGGACAGGGCCTCTCCTACGAGCAGTACTTC.

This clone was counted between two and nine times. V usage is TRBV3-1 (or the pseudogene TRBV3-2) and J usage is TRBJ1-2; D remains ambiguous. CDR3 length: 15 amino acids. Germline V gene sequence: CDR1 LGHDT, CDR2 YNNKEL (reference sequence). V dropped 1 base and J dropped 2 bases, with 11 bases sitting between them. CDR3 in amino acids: CASSQGSDQNYGYTF. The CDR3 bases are TGTGCCAGCAGCCAAGGTTCAGATCAAAACTATGGCTACACCTTC.

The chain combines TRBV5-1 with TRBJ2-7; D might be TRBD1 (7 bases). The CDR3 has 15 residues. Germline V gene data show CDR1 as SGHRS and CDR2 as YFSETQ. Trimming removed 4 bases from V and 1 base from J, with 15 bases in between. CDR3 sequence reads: CASSPSRDSSYEQYF. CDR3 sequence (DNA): TGCGCCAGCAGCCCATCGCGGGACAGTTCCTACGAGCAGTACTTC.

The CDR3 nucleotides read TGTGCCAGCAGCTCCACCGGGACATCTTCCGAGACCCAGTACTTC. Translation: CASSSTGTSSETQYF. J is TRBJ2-5 and V is TRBV7-3; D is possibly TRBD1 (6 bases). Germline V lookup: CDR1 SGHTA, CDR2 FQGTGA. The CDR3 consists of 15 residues. Trimming stripped 4 bases from V and 5 bases from J, with 17 bases between.

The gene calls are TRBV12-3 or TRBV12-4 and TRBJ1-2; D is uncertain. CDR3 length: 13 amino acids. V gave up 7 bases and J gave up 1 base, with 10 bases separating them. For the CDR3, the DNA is TGTGCCAGCAAACAGACAAATAACTATGGCTACACCTTC. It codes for CASKQTNNYGYTF.

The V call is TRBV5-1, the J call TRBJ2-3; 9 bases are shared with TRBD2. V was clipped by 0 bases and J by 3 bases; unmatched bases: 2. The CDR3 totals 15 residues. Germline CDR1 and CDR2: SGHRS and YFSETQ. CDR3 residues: CASSLGTSGTDTQYF. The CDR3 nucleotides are TGCGCCAGCAGCTTGGGAACTAGCGGGACAGATACGCAGTATTTT.

The CDR3 protein is CATSDWTGGEQYF. CDR3 DNA sequence: TGTGCCACCAGTGACTGGACAGGGGGCGAGCAGTACTTC. The V gene is TRBV24-1, the J gene TRBJ2-7, with 10 bases identical to TRBD1. The junction had 2 bases not matched to a gene; V was cut back by 4 bases and J by 6 bases. The CDR3 covers 13 residues. The germline gives CDR1 KGHDR, CDR2 SFDVKD.

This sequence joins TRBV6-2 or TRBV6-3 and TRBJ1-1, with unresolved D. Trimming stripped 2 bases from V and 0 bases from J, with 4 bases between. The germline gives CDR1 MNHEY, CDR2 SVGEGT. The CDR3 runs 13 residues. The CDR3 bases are TGTGCCAGCAGTTACCAAATGAACACTGAAGCTTTCTTT. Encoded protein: CASSYQMNTEAFF.

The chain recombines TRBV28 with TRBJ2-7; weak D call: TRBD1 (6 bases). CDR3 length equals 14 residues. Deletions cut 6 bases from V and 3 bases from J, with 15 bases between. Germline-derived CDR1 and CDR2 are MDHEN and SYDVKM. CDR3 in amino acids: CASSDPQGLYEQYF. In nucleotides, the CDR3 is TGTGCCAGCAGCGATCCCCAGGGGCTCTACGAGCAGTACTTC.

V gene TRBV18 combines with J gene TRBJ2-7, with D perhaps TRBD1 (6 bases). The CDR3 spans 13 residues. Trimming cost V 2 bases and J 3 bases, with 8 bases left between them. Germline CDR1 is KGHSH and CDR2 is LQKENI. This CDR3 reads CASSPGTNYEQYF. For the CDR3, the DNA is TGTGCCAGCTCACCAGGGACAAACTACGAGCAGTACTTC. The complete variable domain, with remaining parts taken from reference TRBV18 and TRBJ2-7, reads NAGVMQNPRHLVRRRGQEARLRCSPMKGHSHVYWYRQLPEEGLKFMVYLQKENIIDESGMPKERFSAEFPKEGPSILRIQQVVRGDSAAYFCASSPGTNYEQYFGPGTRLTVT.

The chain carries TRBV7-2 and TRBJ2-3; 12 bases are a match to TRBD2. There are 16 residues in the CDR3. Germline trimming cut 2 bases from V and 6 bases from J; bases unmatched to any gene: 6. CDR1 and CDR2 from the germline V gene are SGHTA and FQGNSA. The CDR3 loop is CASSLRLAGASDTQYF. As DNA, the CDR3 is TGTGCCAGCAGCTTACGACTAGCGGGAGCATCGGATACGCAGTATTTT.

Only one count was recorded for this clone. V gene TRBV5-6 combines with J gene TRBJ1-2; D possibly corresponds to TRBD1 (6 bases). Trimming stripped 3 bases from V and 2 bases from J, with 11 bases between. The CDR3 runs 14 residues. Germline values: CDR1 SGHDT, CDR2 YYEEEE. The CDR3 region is CASSSRDTNYGYTF. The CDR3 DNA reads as TGTGCCAGCAGCTCCAGGGACACAAACTATGGCTACACCTTC.

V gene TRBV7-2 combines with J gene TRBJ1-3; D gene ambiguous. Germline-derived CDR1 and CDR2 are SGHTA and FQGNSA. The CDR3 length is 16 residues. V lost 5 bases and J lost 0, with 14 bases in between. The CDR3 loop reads CASSLGRTDSGNTIYF. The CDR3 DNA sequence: TGTGCCAGCAGCCTCGGGAGGACTGACTCTGGAAACACCATATATTTT.

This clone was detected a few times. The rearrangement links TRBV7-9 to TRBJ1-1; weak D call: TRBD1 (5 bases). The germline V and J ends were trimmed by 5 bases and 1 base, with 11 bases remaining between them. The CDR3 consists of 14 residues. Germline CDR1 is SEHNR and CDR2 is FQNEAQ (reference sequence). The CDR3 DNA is TGTGCCAGCAGCACCTCCGGGGGGAACACTGAAGCTTTCTTT. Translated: CASSTSGGNTEAFF.

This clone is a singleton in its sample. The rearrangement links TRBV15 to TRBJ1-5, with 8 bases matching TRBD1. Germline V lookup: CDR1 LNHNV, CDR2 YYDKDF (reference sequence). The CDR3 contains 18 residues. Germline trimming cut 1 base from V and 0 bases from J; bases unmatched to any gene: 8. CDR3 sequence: CATSRGRTGWDSNQPQHF. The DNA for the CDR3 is TGTGCCACCAGCAGAGGAAGGACAGGGTGGGATAGCAATCAGCCCCAGCATTTT.

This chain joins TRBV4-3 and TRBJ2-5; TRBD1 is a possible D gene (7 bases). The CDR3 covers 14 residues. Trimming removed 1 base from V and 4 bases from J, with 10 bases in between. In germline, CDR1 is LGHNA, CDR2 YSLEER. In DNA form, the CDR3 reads TGCGCCAGCAGCCAAGGACAGGGAGGAGAGACCCAGTACTTC. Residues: CASSQGQGGETQYF.

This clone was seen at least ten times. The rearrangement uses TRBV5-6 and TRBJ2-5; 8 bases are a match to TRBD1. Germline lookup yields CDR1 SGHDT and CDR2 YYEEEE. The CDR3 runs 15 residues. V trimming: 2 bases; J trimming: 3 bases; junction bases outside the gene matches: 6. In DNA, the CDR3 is TGTGCCAGCAGCTTTCGAGGACAGGGAAAAGAGACCCAGTACTTC. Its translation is CASSFRGQGKETQYF.

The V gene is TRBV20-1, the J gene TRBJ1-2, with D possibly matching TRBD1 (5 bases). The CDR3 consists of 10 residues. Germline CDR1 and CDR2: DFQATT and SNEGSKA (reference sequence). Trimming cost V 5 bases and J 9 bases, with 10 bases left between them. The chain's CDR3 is CSAARGSYTF. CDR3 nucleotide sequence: TGCAGTGCTGCCCGGGGGAGCTACACCTTC.

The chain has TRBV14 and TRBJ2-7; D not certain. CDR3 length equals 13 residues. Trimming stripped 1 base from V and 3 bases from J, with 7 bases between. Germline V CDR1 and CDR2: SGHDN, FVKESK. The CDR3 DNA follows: TGTGCCAGCAGCCAAGTTCCCGGCTACGAGCAGTACTTC. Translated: CASSQVPGYEQYF.

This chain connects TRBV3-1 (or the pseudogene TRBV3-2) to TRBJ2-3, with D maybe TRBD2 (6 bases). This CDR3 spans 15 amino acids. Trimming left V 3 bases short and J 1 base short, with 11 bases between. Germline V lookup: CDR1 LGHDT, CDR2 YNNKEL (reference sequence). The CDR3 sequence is CASSQGDFRTDTQYF. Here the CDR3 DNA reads TGTGCCAGCAGCCAGGGGGACTTTCGCACAGATACGCAGTATTTT.

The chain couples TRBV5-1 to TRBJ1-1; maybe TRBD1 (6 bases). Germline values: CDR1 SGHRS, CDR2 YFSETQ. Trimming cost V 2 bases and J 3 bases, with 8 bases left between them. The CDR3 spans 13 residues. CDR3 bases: TGCGCCAGCAGCTTCAAGGGGGACACTGAAGCTTTCTTT. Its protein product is CASSFKGDTEAFF. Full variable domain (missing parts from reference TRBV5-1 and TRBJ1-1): KAGVTQTPRYLIKTRGQQVTLSCSPISGHRSVSWYQQTPGQGLQFLFEYFSETQRNKGNFPGRFSGRQFSNSRSEMNVSTLELGDSALYLCASSFKGDTEAFFGQGTRLTVV.

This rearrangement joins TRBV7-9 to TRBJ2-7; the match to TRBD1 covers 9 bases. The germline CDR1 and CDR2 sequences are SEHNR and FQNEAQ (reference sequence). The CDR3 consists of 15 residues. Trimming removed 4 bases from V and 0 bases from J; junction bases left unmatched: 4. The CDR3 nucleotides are TGTGCCAGCAGCTGGGGACAGGGAAACTCCTACGAGCAGTACTTC. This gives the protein CASSWGQGNSYEQYF.

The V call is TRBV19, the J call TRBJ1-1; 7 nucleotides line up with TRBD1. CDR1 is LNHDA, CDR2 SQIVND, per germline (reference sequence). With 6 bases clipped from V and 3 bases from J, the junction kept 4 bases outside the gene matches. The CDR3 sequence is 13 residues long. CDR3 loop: CASRATGYTEAFF. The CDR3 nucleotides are TGTGCCAGTAGAGCGACAGGGTACACTGAAGCTTTCTTT.

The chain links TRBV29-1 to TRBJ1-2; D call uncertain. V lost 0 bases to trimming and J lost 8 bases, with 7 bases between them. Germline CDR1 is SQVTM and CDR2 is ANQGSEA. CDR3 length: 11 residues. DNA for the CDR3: TGCAGCGTTGAAGACGGGTACGGCTACACCTTC. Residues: CSVEDGYGYTF.